The 21 T cell receptor beta chains listed next were all sequenced from one sample in a study of blood T cell repertoires in COVID-19. This table comes from immunoSEQ multiplex PCR, and its TCRdb copy is limited to in-frame clones, with some not included. There are more than 400,000 clones in the sample; approximately 85% occur only once, and 3% to 4% lies in the top ten. Sequencing was performed on peripheral blood. Receptors originate from a human donor in a cohort sampled during active COVID-19.

The rearrangement links TRBV4-3 to TRBJ1-2, with a tentative D call TRBD1 (6 bases). With 0 bases removed from V and 4 bases from J, the gap between germline ends came to 12 bases. CDR1 and CDR2 (germline): LGHNA, YSLEER. The CDR3 is 15 amino acids. CDR3 nucleotide sequence: TGCGCCAGCAGCCAAGAGAGGACAGTCTCCTATGGCTACACCTTC. Translated: CASSQERTVSYGYTF.

This rearrangement joins TRBV28 to TRBJ2-1; D unresolved. V was shortened by 3 bases and J by 16 bases, with 13 bases between the two germline ends. The CDR3 length is 11 residues. The germline V gene encodes CDR1 MDHEN and CDR2 SYDVKM. CDR3 sequence: CASSFQTEFFF. The DNA for the CDR3 is TGTGCCAGCAGTTTCCAAACAGAGTTCTTCTTC.

The genes are TRBV28 and TRBJ1-5; the match to TRBD1 covers 8 bases. This CDR3 is built from 15 residues. Trimming removed 5 bases from V and 3 bases from J; junction bases left unmatched: 6. Germline V gene data show CDR1 as MDHEN and CDR2 as SYDVKM. The CDR3 DNA sequence: TGTGCCAGCAGTCTGACAGGGGCCCACAATCAGCCCCAGCATTTT. Amino acids: CASSLTGAHNQPQHF.

The genes are TRBV5-1 and TRBJ2-2; D ambiguous. V was clipped by 3 bases and J by 7 bases, with 13 bases between them. Looked up from germline, CDR1 is SGHRS and CDR2 is YFSETQ. CDR3 length: 14 amino acids. CDR3 residues: CASSWPSSGGELFF. CDR3 in DNA: TGCGCCAGCAGCTGGCCAAGTTCGGGCGGGGAGCTGTTTTTT.

The gene calls are TRBV29-1 and TRBJ2-3, with D possibly being TRBD1 (5 bases). Per germline, CDR1 SQVTM and CDR2 ANQGSEA. The CDR3 sequence is 14 residues long. Trimming shortened V by 4 bases and J by 5 bases, and 16 bases separated the two germline ends. The CDR3 DNA is TGCAGCGTTGCATTGTCAGGGCCCTTAGATACGCAGTATTTT. Residues: CSVALSGPLDTQYF.

V usage is TRBV28 and J usage is TRBJ1-1; D may be TRBD1 (6 bases). This CDR3 contains 15 residues. Trimming removed 4 bases from V and 1 base from J, with 13 bases in between. Germline assignment: CDR1 MDHEN and CDR2 SYDVKM. The CDR3 DNA sequence: TGTGCCAGCAGTTCATCAGGGGCCCCGAACACTGAAGCTTTCTTT. It is translated as CASSSSGAPNTEAFF.

J is TRBJ2-7 and V is TRBV4-3, with TRBD1 identical over 9 bases. The CDR3 runs to 16 residues. The germline gives CDR1 LGHNA, CDR2 YSLEER. V lost 0 bases and J lost 3; bases outside the gene matches: 6. This chain's CDR3 is CASSQDAQGAYYEQYF. The CDR3 DNA sequence: TGCGCCAGCAGCCAAGATGCACAGGGGGCATACTACGAGCAGTACTTC.

This rearrangement joins TRBV19 to TRBJ2-4; D ambiguous. The germline V and J ends were trimmed by 6 bases and 6 bases, with 15 bases remaining between them. The CDR3 extends over 14 amino acids. The V gene's germline CDR1 is LNHDA and CDR2 SQIVND (reference sequence). CDR3 in DNA: TGTGCCAGTAGGAAACGTACTGAGGTAAACATTCAGTACTTC. It specifies CASRKRTEVNIQYF.

This chain connects TRBV28 to TRBJ1-1; D is perhaps TRBD1 (6 bases). CDR3 size: 14 residues. V was cut by 5 bases and J by 4 bases, with 14 bases left in between. Germline V gene data show CDR1 as MDHEN and CDR2 as SYDVKM. CDR3 in DNA: TGTGCCAGCAGTGGCAGGGGTGTTGGCACTGAAGCTTTCTTT. As protein: CASSGRGVGTEAFF.

The rearrangement links TRBV6-5 to TRBJ1-2; D gene unclear. The V end lost 6 bases, the J end lost 4 bases, and 18 bases lay between the germline ends. The CDR3 extends over 15 amino acids. Germline loops: CDR1 MNHEY, CDR2 SVGAGI. The DNA of the CDR3 is TGTGCCAGCAGAGGAGTCGAATTACCCACCTATGGCTACACCTTC. It translates to CASRGVELPTYGYTF.

The chain uses TRBV27 and TRBJ2-3, with 8 positions matching TRBD2. Trimming at V came to 3 bases and at J to 3 bases, leaving 17 bases not matched to a gene. CDR1 is MNHEY and CDR2 is SMNVEV in the germline V gene (reference sequence). The CDR3 sequence is 19 residues long. The CDR3: CASSFKVSGLSGSTDTQYF. The CDR3 nucleotides are TGTGCCAGCAGTTTTAAAGTTTCTGGTCTAAGCGGGAGTACAGATACGCAGTATTTT.

Details on this clone: The same CDR3 is also encoded by other DNA sequences in this sample. The chain links TRBV19 to TRBJ1-4, with D unresolved. Trimming cost V 6 bases and J 1 base, with 3 bases left between them. The CDR3 length is 12 residues. Germline V gene data show CDR1 as LNHDA and CDR2 as SQIVND (reference sequence). The DNA for the CDR3 is TGTGCCAGTAGCCGAACTAATGAAAAACTGTTTTTT. Protein sequence: CASSRTNEKLFF.

The chain has TRBV5-8 and TRBJ2-1; 13 bases align to TRBD2. Germline CDR1 and CDR2: SGHTS and YDEGEE. The CDR3 has 18 residues. The trim removed 4 bases at V and 6 bases at J, leaving 13 bases unmatched. The CDR3 is CASSLLGLAGARSNEQFF. As DNA, the CDR3 is TGTGCCAGCAGCCTCCTAGGACTAGCGGGGGCGAGGAGCAATGAGCAGTTCTTC.

The chain couples TRBV29-1 to TRBJ2-1; D remains ambiguous. Germline values: CDR1 SQVTM, CDR2 ANQGSEA. V was cut by 4 bases and J by 7 bases, with 8 bases left in between. The CDR3 is 11 residues long. CDR3 bases: TGCAGCGTTGTCCGCGGAAATGAGCAGTTCTTC. This translates into CSVVRGNEQFF.

The chain has TRBV4-1 and TRBJ1-5; D perhaps matches TRBD1 (5 bases). The CDR3 extends over 16 amino acids. Trimming removed 0 bases at V and 1 base at J, with 10 bases between. Per germline, CDR1 MGHRA and CDR2 YSYEKL. CDR3: CASSQDGTRSNQPQHF. For the CDR3, the DNA is TGCGCCAGCAGCCAAGACGGGACTAGGAGCAATCAGCCCCAGCATTTT.

The chain carries TRBV30 and TRBJ2-5; 9 bases match TRBD2. V lost 3 bases, J lost 5 bases, and 7 bases stayed unmatched. This CDR3 comprises 14 residues. Germline V gives CDR1 GTSNPN, CDR2 SVGIG (reference sequence). The CDR3: CAWRGLAETETQYF. DNA of the CDR3: TGTGCCTGGAGGGGACTAGCAGAAACGGAGACCCAGTACTTC. The entire variable domain, with the rest obtained from reference TRBV30 and TRBJ2-5, is as follows: SQTIHQWPATLVQPVGSPLSLECTVEGTSNPNLYWYRQAAGRGLQLLFYSVGIGQISSEVPQNLSASRPQDRQFILSSKKLLLSDSGFYLCAWRGLAETETQYFGPGTRLLVL.

This sequence joins TRBV5-1 and TRBJ1-1; D ambiguous. This CDR3 region has 16 residues. With 4 bases removed from V and 3 bases from J, the gap between germline ends came to 19 bases. Looked up from germline, CDR1 is SGHRS and CDR2 is YFSETQ. The CDR3 coding sequence is TGCGCCAGCAGCCAGGATTCAAATGTCCTGGACACTGAAGCTTTCTTT. Encoded protein: CASSQDSNVLDTEAFF.

The chain combines TRBV24-1 with TRBJ1-2; D perhaps matches TRBD1 (5 bases). CDR1 is KGHDR and CDR2 is SFDVKD in the germline V gene. V shed 2 bases and J shed 4 bases, with 10 bases lying between them. CDR3 length: 14 amino acids. CDR3 amino acids: CATSDSDRTYGYTF. The DNA of the CDR3 is TGTGCCACCAGTGATTCAGACAGAACCTATGGCTACACCTTC.

The chain recombines TRBV28 with TRBJ2-7; D gene uncertain. V gave up 8 bases and J gave up 3 bases, with 14 bases separating them. In germline, CDR1 is MDHEN, CDR2 SYDVKM. CDR3 length equals 13 residues. The CDR3 sequence is CASLPRRLYEQYF. DNA for the CDR3: TGTGCCAGCCTCCCGCGGAGACTCTACGAGCAGTACTTC.

The chain recombines TRBV7-3 with TRBJ2-3; 7 nucleotides line up with TRBD1. With 3 bases clipped from V and 5 bases from J, the junction kept 2 bases outside the gene matches. Germline CDR1 and CDR2: SGHTA and FQGTGA. The CDR3 sequence is 13 residues long. The CDR3 loop is CASSLDRQDTQYF. The CDR3 DNA reads TGTGCCAGCAGCTTGGACAGGCAAGATACGCAGTATTTT.

The CDR3 loop reads CASSQGWQNTDTQYF. CDR3 sequence (DNA): TGTGCCAGCAGCCAAGGGTGGCAGAACACAGATACGCAGTATTTT. The J gene is TRBJ2-3, the V gene TRBV4-2, with D hard to call. The V and J ends lost 1 base and 2 bases respectively, with 10 bases between them. This CDR3 has 15 residues. Germline CDR1 is LGHNA and CDR2 is YNFKEQ.